This T cell receptor (beta chain) was documented in a study of radiotherapy plus CTLA-4 blockade in lung cancer. Study-wide findings and caveats: Reported findings show early blood T cell clone dynamics, with interferon-beta, best predicted response. In blood, after radiotherapy plus ipilimumab, tumor-derived TCR clones expanded.

On this clone itself: Its antigen is unidentified.

Data came from immunoSEQ multiplex PCR; TCRdb stores just in-frame clones and leaves some out. The table shows 75,000 to 100,000 clones, with approximately 86% occurring only once. The V and J ends lost 5 bases and 4 bases, in that order; junction bases with no gene match: 16. This CDR3 comprises 18 residues. Germline loops: CDR1 LNHDA, CDR2 SQIVND (reference sequence). It was focal radiation plus CTLA-4 blockade with ipilimumab that patients with chemo-refractory metastatic non-small-cell lung cancer received. The sample consisted of peripheral blood, taken from a patient treated with radiotherapy plus ipilimumab. This TCR derives from a human donor with non-small cell lung cancer that progressed on radiotherapy plus ipilimumab. The chain has TRBV19 and TRBJ2-3; 9 positions match TRBD1. CDR3 coding DNA: TGTGCCAGTAGTCTCGGGACAGGGAAGTGGTCGGGTCCAGATACGCAGTATTTT. It translates to CASSLGTGKWSGPDTQYF.